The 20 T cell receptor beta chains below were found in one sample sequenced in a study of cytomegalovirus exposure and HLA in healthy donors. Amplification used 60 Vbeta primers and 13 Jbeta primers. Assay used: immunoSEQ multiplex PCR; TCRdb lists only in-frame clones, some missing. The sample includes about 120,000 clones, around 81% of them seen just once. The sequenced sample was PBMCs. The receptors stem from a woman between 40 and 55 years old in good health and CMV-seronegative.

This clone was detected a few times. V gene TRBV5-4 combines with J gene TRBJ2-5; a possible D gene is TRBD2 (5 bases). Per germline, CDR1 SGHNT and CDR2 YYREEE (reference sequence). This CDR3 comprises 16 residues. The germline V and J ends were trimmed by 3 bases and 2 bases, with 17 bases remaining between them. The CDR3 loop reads CASSSEGAGLQETQYF. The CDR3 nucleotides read TGTGCCAGCAGCTCCGAGGGAGCCGGATTACAAGAGACCCAGTACTTC.

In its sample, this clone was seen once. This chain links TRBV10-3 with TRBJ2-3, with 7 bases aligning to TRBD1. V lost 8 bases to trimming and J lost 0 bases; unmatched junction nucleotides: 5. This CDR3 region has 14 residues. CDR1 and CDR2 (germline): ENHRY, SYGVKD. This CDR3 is CAISGQLSTDTQYF. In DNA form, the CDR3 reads TGTGCCATCTCGGGACAGCTTAGCACAGATACGCAGTATTTT.

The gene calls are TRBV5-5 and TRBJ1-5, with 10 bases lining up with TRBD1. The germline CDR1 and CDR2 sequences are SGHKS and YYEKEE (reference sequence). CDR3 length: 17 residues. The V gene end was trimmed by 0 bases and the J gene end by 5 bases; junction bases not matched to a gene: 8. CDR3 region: CASSLAGQGVLDQPQHF. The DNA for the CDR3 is TGTGCCAGCAGCTTGGCCGGACAGGGGGTTCTCGATCAGCCCCAGCATTTT.

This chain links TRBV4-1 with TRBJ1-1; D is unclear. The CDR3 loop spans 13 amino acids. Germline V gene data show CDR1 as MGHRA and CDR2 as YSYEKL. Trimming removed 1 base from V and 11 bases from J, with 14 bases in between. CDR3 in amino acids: CASSQGPEGEAFF. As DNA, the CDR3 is TGCGCCAGCAGCCAAGGGCCGGAGGGCGAGGCTTTCTTT.

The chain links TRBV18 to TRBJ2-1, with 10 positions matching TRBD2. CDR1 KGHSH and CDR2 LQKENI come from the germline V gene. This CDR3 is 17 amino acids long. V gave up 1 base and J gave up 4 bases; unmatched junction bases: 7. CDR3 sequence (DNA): TGTGCCAGCTCACCACGGCTAGCGGGGGAGCTTTACAATGAGCAGTTCTTC. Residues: CASSPRLAGELYNEQFF.

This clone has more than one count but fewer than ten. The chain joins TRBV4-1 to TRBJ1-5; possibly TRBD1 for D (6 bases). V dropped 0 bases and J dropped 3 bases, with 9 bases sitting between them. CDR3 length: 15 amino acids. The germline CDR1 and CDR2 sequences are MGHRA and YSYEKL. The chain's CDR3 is CASSQDRGYNQPQHF. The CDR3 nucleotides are TGCGCCAGCAGCCAAGACAGGGGCTACAATCAGCCCCAGCATTTT.

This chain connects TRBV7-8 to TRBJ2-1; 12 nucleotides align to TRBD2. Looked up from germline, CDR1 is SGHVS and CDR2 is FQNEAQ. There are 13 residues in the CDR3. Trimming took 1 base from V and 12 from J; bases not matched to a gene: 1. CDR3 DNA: TGTGCCAGCAGCTTAGTGACTAGCGGGAGGCAGTTCTTC. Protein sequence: CASSLVTSGRQFF.

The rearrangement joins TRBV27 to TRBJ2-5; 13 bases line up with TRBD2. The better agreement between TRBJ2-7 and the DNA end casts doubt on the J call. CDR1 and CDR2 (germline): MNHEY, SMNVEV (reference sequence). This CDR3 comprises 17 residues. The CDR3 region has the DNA TGTGCCAGCAGCTCAACTAGCGGGAGGGCCCTAAACTTCGAGCAGTACTTC. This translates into CASSSTSGRALNFEQYF.

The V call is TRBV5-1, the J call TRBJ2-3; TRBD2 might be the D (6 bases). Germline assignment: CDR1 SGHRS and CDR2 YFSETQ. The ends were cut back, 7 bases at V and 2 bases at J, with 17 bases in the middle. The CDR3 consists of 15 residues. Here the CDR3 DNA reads TGCGCCAGCTCCCTAGGGGCGGGGTACACAGATACGCAGTATTTT. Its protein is CASSLGAGYTDTQYF.

CDR3 amino acids: CASRPGQANSPLHF. In DNA, the CDR3 is TGTGCCAGCAGGCCGGGACAGGCTAATTCACCCCTCCACTTT. J is TRBJ1-6 and V is TRBV6-1; 8 bases map to TRBD1. Germline CDR1 is MNHNS and CDR2 is SASEGT. The V segment lost 6 bases and the J segment 6 bases; nucleotides outside the gene matches: 4. The CDR3 is 14 residues long.

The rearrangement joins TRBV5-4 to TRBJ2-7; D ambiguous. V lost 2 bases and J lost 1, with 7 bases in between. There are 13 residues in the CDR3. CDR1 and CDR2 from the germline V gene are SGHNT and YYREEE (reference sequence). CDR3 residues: CASSLRQSYEQYF. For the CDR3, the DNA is TGTGCCAGCAGCTTACGTCAGTCCTACGAGCAGTACTTC. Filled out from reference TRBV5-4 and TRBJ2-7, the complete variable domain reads ETGVTQSPTHLIKTRGQQVTLRCSSQSGHNTVSWYQQALGQGPQFIFQYYREEENGRGNFPPRFSGLQFPNYSSELNVNALELDDSALYLCASSLRQSYEQYFGPGTRLTVT.

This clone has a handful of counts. CDR3 sequence reads: CASGSAGRTEAFF. The CDR3 nucleotides are TGTGCCAGCGGGTCGGCAGGGCGGACTGAAGCTTTCTTT. The V gene is TRBV7-9, the J gene TRBJ1-1; TRBD1 is a possible D gene (5 bases). The ends were cut back, 8 bases at V and 5 bases at J, with 15 bases in the middle. The germline CDR1 and CDR2 sequences are SEHNR and FQNEAQ (reference sequence). The CDR3 runs 13 residues.

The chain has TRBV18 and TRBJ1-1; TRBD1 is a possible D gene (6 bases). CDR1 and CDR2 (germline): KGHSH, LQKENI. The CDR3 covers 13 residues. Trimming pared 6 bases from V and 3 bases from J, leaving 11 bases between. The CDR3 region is CASSRNRDTEAFF. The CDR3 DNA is TGTGCCAGCTCCCGAAACAGGGACACTGAAGCTTTCTTT. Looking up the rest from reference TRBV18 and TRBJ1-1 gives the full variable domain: NAGVMQNPRHLVRRRGQEARLRCSPMKGHSHVYWYRQLPEEGLKFMVYLQKENIIDESGMPKERFSAEFPKEGPSILRIQQVVRGDSAAYFCASSRNRDTEAFFGQGTRLTVV.

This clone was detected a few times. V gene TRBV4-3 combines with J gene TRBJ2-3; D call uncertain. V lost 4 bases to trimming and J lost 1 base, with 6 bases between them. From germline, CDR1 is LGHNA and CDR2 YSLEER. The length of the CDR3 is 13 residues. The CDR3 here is CASSPSGTDTQYF. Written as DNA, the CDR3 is TGCGCCAGCAGCCCCAGCGGCACAGATACGCAGTATTTT.

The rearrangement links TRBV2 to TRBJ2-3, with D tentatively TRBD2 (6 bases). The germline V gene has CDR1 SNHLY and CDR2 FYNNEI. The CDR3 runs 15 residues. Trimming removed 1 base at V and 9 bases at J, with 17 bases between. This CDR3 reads CASSEEGLDLETQYF. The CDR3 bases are TGTGCCAGCAGTGAAGAGGGACTCGATCTAGAAACGCAGTATTTT. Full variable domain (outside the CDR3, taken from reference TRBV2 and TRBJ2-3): EPEVTQTPSHQVTQMGQEVILRCVPISNHLYFYWYRQILGQKVEFLVSFYNNEISEKSEIFDDQFSVERPDGSNFTLKIRSTKLEDSAMYFCASSEEGLDLETQYFGPGTRLTVL.

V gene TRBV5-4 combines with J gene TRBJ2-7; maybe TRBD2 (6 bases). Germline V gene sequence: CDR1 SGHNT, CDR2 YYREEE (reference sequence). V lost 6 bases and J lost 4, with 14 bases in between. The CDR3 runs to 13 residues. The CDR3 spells CASNPGDEYEQYF. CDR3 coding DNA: TGTGCCAGCAACCCGGGGGATGAGTACGAGCAGTACTTC.

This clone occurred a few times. CDR3 protein: CASSSRRTEAFF. The CDR3 DNA reads TGTGCCAGCAGTTCCCGGCGGACTGAAGCTTTCTTT. The V gene is TRBV28, the J gene TRBJ1-1; no definite D call. Trimming removed 4 bases at V and 5 bases at J, with 8 bases between. The germline CDR1 and CDR2 sequences are MDHEN and SYDVKM. The CDR3 covers 12 residues.

The CDR3, as DNA: TGTGCCAGCAGCTTAGGCTTCGAGACCCAGTACTTC. Translating it yields CASSLGFETQYF. V and J are TRBV13 and TRBJ2-5; D is unclear. Germline V CDR1 and CDR2: PRHDT, FYEKMQ (reference sequence). V dropped 0 bases and J dropped 5 bases, with 4 bases sitting between them. The CDR3 length is 12 residues.

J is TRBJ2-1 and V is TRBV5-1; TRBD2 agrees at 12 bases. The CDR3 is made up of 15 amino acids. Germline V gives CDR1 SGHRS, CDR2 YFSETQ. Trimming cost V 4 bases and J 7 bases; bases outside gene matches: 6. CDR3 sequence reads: CASSPGLAGKNEQFF. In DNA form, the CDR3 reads TGCGCCAGCAGCCCGGGACTAGCGGGTAAAAATGAGCAGTTCTTC.

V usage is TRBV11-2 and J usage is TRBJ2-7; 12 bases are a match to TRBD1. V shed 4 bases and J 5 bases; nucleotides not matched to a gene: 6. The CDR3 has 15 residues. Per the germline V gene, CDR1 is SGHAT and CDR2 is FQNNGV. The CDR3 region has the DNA TGTGCCAGCAGCTCCGGGACAGGGGGCGGCAACGAGCAGTACTTC. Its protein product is CASSSGTGGGNEQYF.